The sequence of this T cell receptor (beta chain) was determined in a study of T-cell memory formation after mild COVID-19. Overall study context: TCR clusters were largely donor specific. Findings and limits, study-wide: SARS-CoV-2 specificity of second-wave clones peaking day 37 was unconfirmed. Pre-infection memory showed some responding clones, and this suggested that cross-reactive memory joined.

Points on this clonotype: What it binds is not known.

5'RACE primed from the constant segment yielded TCR alpha and TCR beta cDNA libraries bearing sample barcodes and UMIs. In TCRdb, the 5' RACE reads were re-called with MiXCR into one record per CDR3 protein. The sample has roughly 450,000 distinct CDR3 sequences; 18% are singletons. Per germline, CDR1 SGHTA and CDR2 FQGNSA. The CDR3 sequence is 17 residues long. Trimming cost V 2 bases and J 5 bases; bases outside gene matches: 10. This clonotype was obtained from an adult woman who had mild COVID-19 (a few samples of this study predate the infection). Cell type and time point are not known. The sample was PBMCs or a T cell subset sorted from them (not recorded which). V is TRBV7-2 and J is TRBJ1-4; 8 bases match TRBD1. This CDR3 is CASSLIGGTGGNEKLFF. As DNA, the CDR3 is TGTGCCAGCAGCTTAATAGGCGGGACAGGAGGAAATGAAAAACTGTTTTTT. The whole variable domain, remainder taken from reference TRBV7-2 and TRBJ1-4, is GAGVSQSPSNKVTEKGKDVELRCDPISGHTALYWYRQSLGQGLEFLIYFQGNSAPDKSGLPSDRFSAERTGGSVSTLTIQRTQQEDSAVYLCASSLIGGTGGNEKLFFGSGTQLSVL.